The clone carrying this TCR beta chain came up once. Here immunoSEQ multiplex PCR was the method, and the copy in TCRdb shows in-frame clones only, minus some. The data contain around 44,000 clones, approximately 84% of them singletons. These data originate in a study of OX40 agonist ivuxolimab in advanced cancers. Germline V CDR1 and CDR2: SGHAT, FQNNGV. The CDR3 contains 18 residues. J lost 5 bases, V lost 2 bases, and 13 bases had no gene match. This TCR was recovered from an adult with an advanced solid tumor such as melanoma, head and neck, liver or kidney cancer. Source: CD4+ or CD8+ T cells sorted from blood, taken in a trial of the OX40 agonist ivuxolimab. This chain joins TRBV11-2 and TRBJ2-2, with 8 bases aligning to TRBD2. Here the CDR3 DNA reads TGTGCCAGCAGCTTAACCCCTCCAGCGGGGGTATCGACCGGGGAGCTGTTTTTT. It specifies CASSLTPPAGVSTGELFF.